The subject of this entry is one T cell receptor beta chain. This sample was included in a study of T-cell memory formation after mild COVID-19. TCRdb independently ran MiXCR on the 5' RACE reads; one entry per CDR3 protein. The data contain some 160,000 distinct CDR3 sequences, 30% to 35% of them singletons. Germline CDR1 is MNHNS and CDR2 is SASEGT. Trimming left V 6 bases short and J 1 base short, with 14 bases between. This CDR3 has 15 amino acids. This chain uses TRBV6-1 with TRBJ2-3, with D perhaps matching TRBD1 or TRBD2 (5 bases each). Sequenced input: PBMCs or a T cell subset sorted from them (not recorded which). The source of this sequence is an adult woman who had mild COVID-19 (a few samples of this study predate the infection). Cell type and time point are not known. CDR3 in amino acids: CASSYWGIGTDTQYF. The CDR3 bases are TGTGCCAGCAGCTATTGGGGGATTGGCACAGATACGCAGTATTTT.